The clone carrying this T cell receptor beta chain is classed as medium-sized (0.01 to 0.1%). What it binds is unknown. This entry is derived from a study of metastatic and nonmetastatic thyroid tumors. Looking at the study overall: Both malignant and benign thyroid patients supplied peripheral blood and tumor or nodule tissue samples, across which the repertoires of these patients were then compared. Study results and caveats: Benign nodules were reported to have significantly lower TCR beta diversity than malignant thyroid tumors, in blood and tumor.

Methods used by the authors: The study built a papillary thyroid cancer distant-metastasis classifier from CDR3 differences across clinicopathological groups. TCRdb re-clonotyped the PCR reads through MiXCR. The V and J calls and clone size come from TCRdb's table, not from the authors' own analysis. The sample contains under 9,500 clones, roughly a quarter of which appear only once. No patient received treatment before thyroid surgery. The junction had 8 bases not matched to a gene; V was cut back by 6 bases and J by 4 bases. Germline assignment: CDR1 SNHLY and CDR2 FYNNEI. The CDR3 is 14 residues long.

The gene calls are TRBV2 and TRBJ1-1; 7 bases agree with TRBD1. This TCR was recovered from a female donor with papillary thyroid cancer or a benign thyroid nodule (not recorded which). Some clones in this sample may be carry-over from other donors' samples. Sequenced sample: tumor tissue. The CDR3 loop is CASSGNRGGTEAFF. The CDR3 region has the DNA TGTGCCAGCAGCGGTAACAGGGGAGGCACTGAAGCTTTCTTT.